The TCR beta chain described here comes from a study of cytomegalovirus exposure and HLA in healthy donors. The study's findings and limits: Later analysis indicated greater clonal expansion among HLA-associated TCR beta chains than among equally common other chains. A later examination showed that TCR association rates differed by HLA locus, with DRB1 most and HLA-C fewest.

Vbeta (60) and Jbeta (13) primers were used in the PCR. Repertoires were generated with immunoSEQ multiplex PCR, while TCRdb's copy carries only in-frame clones and drops some. The sample consists of 250,000 to 350,000 clones, just over 85% of them appearing once. Concerning this clone itself: Its antigen remains unidentified.

The CDR3 has 12 amino acids. Germline V gene lookup returns CDR1 SQVTM and CDR2 ANQGSEA. V shed 6 bases and J shed 1 base, with 9 bases lying between them. The rearrangement links TRBV29-1 to TRBJ1-2, with D perhaps matching TRBD1 (5 bases). This TCR was recovered from a man aged 40-50 years in good health and CMV-seropositive. Sequencing used PBMCs. The chain's CDR3 is CSVLTVNYGYTF. In DNA, the CDR3 is TGCAGCGTGCTGACAGTTAACTATGGCTACACCTTC.